The 7 T cell receptor beta chains below all came from one sample that was sequenced in a study of shared clonotypes between healthy human individuals. TCRdb's copy holds only in-frame clones and misses some; the assay was immunoSEQ multiplex PCR. The sample lists around 2.5 million clones; roughly 93% were seen once. The sequenced sample was naive CD4+ T cells from PBMCs. The subset denotes: CD45RA+ positively selected. Receptors were obtained from a man younger than 35 in good health. Some clones in this sample may be carry-over from other donors' samples.

The rearrangement uses TRBV7-9 and TRBJ2-7, with TRBD2 matching over 11 bases. Germline trimming cut 5 bases from V and 0 bases from J; bases unmatched to any gene: 9. The CDR3 contains 17 residues. In germline, CDR1 is SEHNR, CDR2 FQNEAQ (reference sequence). CDR3 in amino acids: CASSPETSGVSSYEQYF. The CDR3 DNA is TGTGCCAGCAGCCCAGAGACTAGCGGGGTAAGCTCCTACGAGCAGTACTTC.

This clone was seen only once. This chain links TRBV19 with TRBJ2-1; D is perhaps TRBD1 (6 bases). This CDR3 has 18 amino acids. Looked up from germline, CDR1 is LNHDA and CDR2 is SQIVND (reference sequence). Trimming took 3 bases from V and 7 from J, leaving 25 bases between them. The CDR3 DNA reads as TGTGCCAGTAGTATCGAAATATATGAAGGGGGAGTCAGGAATGAGCAGTTCTTC. Protein sequence: CASSIEIYEGGVRNEQFF.

V usage is TRBV15 and J usage is TRBJ2-7; D is ambiguous. Germline assignment: CDR1 LNHNV and CDR2 YYDKDF (reference sequence). V was cut by 4 bases and J by 0 bases, with 13 bases left in between. The CDR3 loop spans 15 amino acids. The CDR3 sequence is CATSIGMALSYEQYF. The CDR3 DNA reads TGTGCCACCAGCATAGGCATGGCCCTCTCCTACGAGCAGTACTTC. Variable domain in full (rest from reference TRBV15 and TRBJ2-7): DAMVIQNPRYQVTQFGKPVTLSCSQTLNHNVMYWYQQKSSQAPKLLFHYYDKDFNNEADTPDNFQSRRPNTSFCFLDIRSPGLGDTAMYLCATSIGMALSYEQYFGPGTRLTVT.

The V and J genes are TRBV10-3 and TRBJ1-1; no reliable D call. The germline V gene has CDR1 ENHRY and CDR2 SYGVKD. This CDR3 has 15 amino acids. V lost 0 bases to trimming and J lost 5 bases, with 13 bases between them. The CDR3 sequence is CAISESSGRNTEAFF. As DNA, the CDR3 is TGTGCCATCAGTGAGTCGTCGGGTCGAAATACTGAAGCTTTCTTT.

This clone was seen only once. Written as DNA, the CDR3 is TGTGCCAGCTCACCGCTTGAGGGGGGCGAGCAGTACTTC. Protein sequence: CASSPLEGGEQYF. The chain is built from TRBV18 and TRBJ2-7, with D perhaps TRBD1 or TRBD2 (6 bases each). The ends were cut back, 3 bases at V and 6 bases at J, with 12 bases in the middle. This CDR3 is built from 13 residues. Germline V gene sequence: CDR1 KGHSH, CDR2 LQKENI.

Notes on this clone: Other nucleotide sequences from this sample produce the same CDR3. The V and J genes are TRBV18 and TRBJ1-1, with D possibly being TRBD1 (5 bases). The V gene lost 1 base and the J gene lost 5 bases, with 8 bases spanning the gap. The CDR3 has 13 amino acids. Germline CDR1 reads KGHSH; CDR2 reads LQKENI. The CDR3 region is CASSPQGRTEAFF. Written as DNA, the CDR3 is TGTGCCAGCTCACCACAGGGGAGGACTGAAGCTTTCTTT.

This chain joins TRBV4-1 and TRBJ2-5, with 10 bases that match TRBD2. CDR1 and CDR2 (germline): MGHRA, YSYEKL. Germline trimming cut 4 bases from V and 5 bases from J; bases unmatched to any gene: 16. This CDR3 is built from 18 residues. CDR3 bases: TGCGCCAGCAGCCCTCCCCAGTGGGTAGCGGGAGGTTTGGAGACCCAGTACTTC. Encoded protein: CASSPPQWVAGGLETQYF.